This T cell receptor (beta chain) was captured in a study of blood T cell repertoires in COVID-19. In the study overall: Sites across the United States, Italy and Spain contributed samples from acute and convalescent COVID-19. PBMCs, B-cell-depleted T cells, or T cells were the source of the cDNA or gDNA that made up the material.

Per the original data handling: It was from reference gene primer amplification that nucleated cell counts were estimated. Measured with immunoSEQ multiplex PCR; TCRdb has only the in-frame clones, and not every one. D and trimming were read from the DNA, whereas the V and J calls and clone size are those reported in that table. The sample lists about 300,000 clones; 85% were seen once. The CDR3 length is 13 residues. Germline CDR1 is LNHDA and CDR2 is SQIVND (reference sequence). The ends lost 6 bases at V and 10 bases at J; junction bases unmatched: 7. The sample taken for sequencing was peripheral blood. The chain has TRBV19 and TRBJ2-4, with 9 bases matching TRBD2. This TCR was recovered from a human donor in a cohort sampled during active COVID-19. CDR3 amino acids: CASSQGLALIQYF. The CDR3 DNA is TGTGCCAGTAGCCAGGGACTAGCCCTGATTCAGTACTTC.